This T cell receptor beta chain was retrieved from a study of shared clonotypes between healthy human individuals. Clones were read by immunoSEQ multiplex PCR, and TCRdb kept only the in-frame ones, dropping some. The data show 1,400,000 or so clones, 98% to 99% seen once. The V and J ends lost 6 bases and 3 bases, in that order; junction bases with no gene match: 8. The CDR3 totals 15 residues. In germline, CDR1 is MNHNS, CDR2 SASEGT. This receptor was identified in a man under 40 in good health. The chain has TRBV6-1 and TRBJ2-7, with TRBD1 matching over 10 bases. The sample was naive CD4+ T cells sorted from blood. As to subset: CD45RA+ positively selected. In DNA, the CDR3 is TGTGCCAGCAGAACCCGGGACAGGGGTTACTACGAGCAGTACTTC. It is translated as CASRTRDRGYYEQYF.